This TCR beta chain was observed in a study of a mutant IDH1 vaccine in newly diagnosed glioma. Study details: Vaccination followed radiotherapy alone by 4-6 weeks, or accompanied temozolomide cycles. Receipt of radiotherapy, temozolomide, or both preceded the study, and most received both. Study-wide results and limits: Apparently unrelated to pseudoprogression were changes in the top peripheral T cell clonotypes.

This sample's time point: week 35, safety follow-up. Every vaccine dose comprised 300 ug of mutant IDH1 20-mer peptide plus topical imiquimod. In weeks 1, 3, 5, 7, 11, 15, 19 and 23, patients were vaccinated. Sequenced by immunoSEQ multiplex PCR; TCRdb stores in-frame clones only, minus some. Among 30,000 to 40,000 clones listed, roughly 80% were seen once. The V segment lost 5 bases and the J segment 7 bases; nucleotides outside the gene matches: 5. This CDR3 has 15 residues. Germline-derived CDR1 and CDR2 are SEHNR and FQNEAQ (reference sequence). For this clone: Antigen: not known.

The rearrangement joins TRBV7-9 to TRBJ2-1, with 13 positions matching TRBD2. The sequences come from PBMCs, collected from a glioma patient whose treatment included an IDH1 peptide vaccine. The receptor was isolated from a woman between 18 and 29 years old with glioma. CDR3 amino acids: CASSLTSGGANEQFF. The CDR3 nucleotides are TGTGCCAGCAGCCTTACTAGCGGGGGGGCAAATGAGCAGTTCTTC.